These 23 T cell receptor beta chains came from one sample sequenced in a study of a mutant IDH1 vaccine in newly diagnosed glioma. For these receptors, no antigen is known. Time point noted: week 11, during vaccination. Every single dose of the vaccine, 300 ug of mutant IDH1 20-mer peptide, came with topical imiquimod. The protocol was immunoSEQ multiplex PCR, while the TCRdb copy is restricted to in-frame clones and leaves out a portion. The top ten clones hold under 7.5% of a sample with tens of thousands of clones, under 90% of them seen once. The input for sequencing was PBMCs, taken from a glioma patient whose treatment included an IDH1 peptide vaccine. Receptors were obtained from a woman between 40 and 50 years old with glioma.

This chain joins TRBV1 and TRBJ2-3; the DNA was not compared with TRBD2, the D call given in the table. TRBV1 is termed a pseudogene. CDR3 length: 16 residues. The CDR3 protein is CTSSQRGLQPTDTQYF. The DNA of the CDR3 is TGCACCAGCAGCCAACGAGGACTGCAACCCACAGATACGCAGTATTTT.

The rearrangement uses TRBV10-3 and TRBJ1-1, with TRBD1 matching over 7 bases. The CDR3 runs 15 residues. V lost 4 bases to trimming and J lost 0 bases; unmatched junction nucleotides: 5. Germline CDR1 reads ENHRY; CDR2 reads SYGVKD. This chain's CDR3 is CAISGSTGMNTEAFF. For the CDR3, the DNA is TGTGCCATCAGTGGCTCGACAGGGATGAACACTGAAGCTTTCTTT.

This chain links TRBV2 with TRBJ2-7; D might be TRBD1 or TRBD2, each matching 5 bases. With 2 bases removed from V and 0 bases from J, the gap between germline ends came to 20 bases. The CDR3 has 18 amino acids. CDR1 is SNHLY and CDR2 is FYNNEI in the germline V gene. The CDR3 DNA sequence: TGTGCCAGCAGTGAATGGGCGGACGGGGACCGGAGCTCCTACGAGCAGTACTTC. Translated, it gives CASSEWADGDRSSYEQYF.

The chain is built from TRBV6-1 and TRBJ1-5; D remains ambiguous. This CDR3 has 16 residues. The V gene's germline CDR1 is MNHNS and CDR2 SASEGT. V dropped 3 bases and J dropped 0 bases, with 12 bases sitting between them. CDR3 in DNA: TGTGCCAGCAGTGATGAACGCCAACGTAGCAATCAGCCCCAGCATTTT. It codes for CASSDERQRSNQPQHF.

The chain couples TRBV7-6 to TRBJ1-2, with 7 bases fitting TRBD1. Germline CDR1 and CDR2: SGHVS and FNYEAQ. The length of the CDR3 is 16 residues. V dropped 5 bases and J dropped 2; count of bases not matched to a gene: 11. The CDR3 DNA follows: TGTGCCAGCAGCCACCTTCCGGGCAGGGGGAACTATGGCTACACCTTC. It codes for CASSHLPGRGNYGYTF.

This clone was detected only once. The chain has TRBV6-4 and TRBJ1-5; unclear D gene. This CDR3 is 14 amino acids long. V was trimmed by 6 bases and J by 5 bases, leaving 14 bases between them. CDR1 and CDR2 (germline): MRHNA, SNTAGT. The DNA of the CDR3 is TGTGCCAGCAGCCCCGAGTTCGCAGATCAGCCCCAGCATTTT. Amino acids: CASSPEFADQPQHF.

This clone was seen once. The chain employs TRBV29-1 and TRBJ1-3, with D unclear. V was clipped by 0 bases and J by 0 bases, with 6 bases between them. The CDR3 has 14 residues. Germline CDR1 is SQVTM and CDR2 is ANQGSEA. The CDR3 spells CSVEDRDSGNTIYF. The CDR3 nucleotides are TGCAGCGTTGAAGATCGGGACTCTGGAAACACCATATATTTT.

The count of this clone is one. This sequence joins TRBV15 and TRBJ2-5, with D unresolved. Germline assignment: CDR1 LNHNV and CDR2 YYDKDF (reference sequence). The ends were cut back, 1 base at V and 5 bases at J, with 5 bases in the middle. The CDR3 length is 12 residues. CDR3 nucleotides: TGTGCCACCAGCAGAGTGGGGGAGACCCAGTACTTC. Translated: CATSRVGETQYF.

Here the CDR3 DNA reads TGTGCCAGCAGTCCCGGACAGGATCTTACGAGGGAGTACTTC. Amino acids: CASSPGQDLTREYF. The V call is TRBV6-5, the J call TRBJ2-7; 7 bases agree with TRBD1. CDR1 is MNHEY, CDR2 SVGAGI, per germline. V lost 5 bases to trimming and J lost 11 bases; unmatched junction nucleotides: 15. The CDR3 has 14 amino acids.

The V gene is TRBV13, the J gene TRBJ2-3; no clear D gene. The V and J ends lost 2 bases and 1 base respectively, with 4 bases between them. There are 13 residues in the CDR3. Per the germline V gene, CDR1 is PRHDT and CDR2 is FYEKMQ (reference sequence). The CDR3 loop is CASSLSRTDTQYF. The CDR3 DNA reads TGTGCCAGCAGCTTAAGTCGCACAGATACGCAGTATTTT.

This chain joins TRBV7-9 and TRBJ2-3, with 14 bases identical to TRBD2. Germline-derived CDR1 and CDR2 are SEHNR and FQNEAQ (reference sequence). CDR3 size: 16 residues. Losses at the gene ends were 4 bases for V and 6 bases for J; bases not matched to a gene: 6. The CDR3 DNA reads as TGTGCCAGCAGCTCGGAGGGACTAGCGGGGGCCGATACGCAGTATTTT. It specifies CASSSEGLAGADTQYF.

The J gene is TRBJ2-7, the V gene TRBV6-5; D ambiguous. V was trimmed by 0 bases and J by 2 bases, leaving 8 bases between them. Germline CDR1 and CDR2: MNHEY and SVGAGI. This CDR3 has 14 residues. CDR3 bases: TGTGCCAGCAGTTACTCTCGCATCCCCTACGAGCAGTACTTC. Protein: CASSYSRIPYEQYF.

The chain couples TRBV6-4 to TRBJ2-1, with 10 bases identical to TRBD2. The CDR3 is 14 residues long. After removal of 4 bases from V and 15 bases from J, the junction contained 12 bases not matched to a gene. Germline V gene lookup returns CDR1 MRHNA and CDR2 SNTAGT. The CDR3 DNA follows: TGTGCCAGCAGTGTTTTTAGCGGGGGGCCCTCGAGGTTCTTC. It encodes CASSVFSGGPSRFF.

This chain joins TRBV21-1 and TRBJ2-3; the tabulated D call, TRBD1, remains unverified against the DNA. TRBV21-1 is given as a pseudogene. This CDR3 spans 16 amino acids. The CDR3 sequence: CASSTRQGTSTDTQYF. In DNA form, the CDR3 reads TGTGCCAGCAGCACCCGACAGGGGACTAGCACAGATACGCAGTATTTT.

The chain carries TRBV5-6 and TRBJ2-5; D is unresolved. CDR1 is SGHDT and CDR2 is YYEEEE in the germline V gene. The ends were cut back, 0 bases at V and 5 bases at J, with 5 bases in the middle. The CDR3 sequence is 12 residues long. CDR3 sequence: CASSLARETQYF. CDR3 DNA sequence: TGTGCCAGCAGCTTGGCTAGGGAGACCCAGTACTTC.

The chain uses TRBV6-5 and TRBJ1-1, with 12 bases identical to TRBD1. The germline CDR1 and CDR2 sequences are MNHEY and SVGAGI. J lost 10 bases, V lost 4 bases, and 7 bases had no gene match. The CDR3 length is 14 residues. The CDR3 region has the DNA TGTGCCAGCAGTTCCGGGACAGGGGGCCGAGGAGCTTTCTTT. Translating it yields CASSSGTGGRGAFF.

V gene TRBV10-3 combines with J gene TRBJ2-1, with D unclear. CDR1 is ENHRY and CDR2 is SYGVKD in the germline V gene. The CDR3 runs to 13 residues. V lost 2 bases and J 4 bases, leaving 6 bases between the germline ends. The CDR3 spells CAISEGPYNEQFF. CDR3 sequence (DNA): TGTGCCATCAGTGAGGGGCCGTACAATGAGCAGTTCTTC.

The chain joins TRBV4-3 to TRBJ2-1; no reliable D call. Germline V CDR1 and CDR2: LGHNA, YSLEER. The length of the CDR3 is 14 residues. Trimming removed 2 bases from V and 5 bases from J, with 10 bases in between. The CDR3 nucleotides read TGCGCCAGCAGCCAATTAGGACGCAACAATGAGCAGTTCTTC. This sequence encodes CASSQLGRNNEQFF.

The chain combines TRBV27 with TRBJ2-2; D gene unclear. The CDR3 covers 12 residues. CDR1 MNHEY and CDR2 SMNVEV come from the germline V gene (reference sequence). V was shortened by 5 bases and J by 4 bases, with 5 bases between the two germline ends. In DNA, the CDR3 is TGTGCCAGCAGTCTCCCCACCGGGGAGCTGTTTTTT. Translated, it gives CASSLPTGELFF.

The rearrangement links TRBV5-8 to TRBJ2-7; TRBD2 aligns across 10 bases. The CDR3 extends over 14 amino acids. Germline-derived CDR1 and CDR2 are SGHTS and YDEGEE. Germline trimming cut 1 base from V and 7 bases from J; bases unmatched to any gene: 5. Here the CDR3 DNA reads TGTGCCAGCAGCTTGTTAGCGGGAGGATATGAGCAGTACTTC. This translates into CASSLLAGGYEQYF. Together with reference TRBV5-8 and TRBJ2-7, the CDR3 gives the full variable domain: EAGVTQSPTHLIKTRGQQATLRCSPISGHTSVYWYQQALGLGLQFLLWYDEGEERNRGNFPPRFSGRQFPNYSSELNVNALELEDSALYLCASSLLAGGYEQYFGPGTRLTVT.

The genes are TRBV5-1 and TRBJ2-3; the D is unclear. Trimming took 5 bases from V and 3 from J, leaving 10 bases between them. The CDR3 spans 13 residues. Germline V gene data show CDR1 as SGHRS and CDR2 as YFSETQ. The CDR3 here is CASSSDGTDTQYF. In DNA, the CDR3 is TGCGCCAGCAGTTCAGACGGAACAGATACGCAGTATTTT.

The chain links TRBV12-5 to TRBJ1-1, with TRBD1 matching 7 bases. The junction had 21 bases not matched to a gene; V was cut back by 2 bases and J by 0 bases. From germline, CDR1 is LGHNT and CDR2 FRNRAP. This CDR3 contains 21 residues. The CDR3 DNA sequence: TGTGCTAGTGGTTTGATCGCCAGGGGGGGCCTAAAACCCACTATGAACACTGAAGCTTTCTTT. It is translated as CASGLIARGGLKPTMNTEAFF.

This chain uses TRBV19 with TRBJ1-1; D is uncertain. CDR1 is LNHDA, CDR2 SQIVND, per germline (reference sequence). The ends were cut back, 2 bases at V and 1 base at J, with 17 bases in the middle. The CDR3 consists of 17 residues. Here the CDR3 DNA reads TGTGCCAGTAGTATAAGAGACGGCGGACGATGGAACACTGAAGCTTTCTTT. Translating it yields CASSIRDGGRWNTEAFF.